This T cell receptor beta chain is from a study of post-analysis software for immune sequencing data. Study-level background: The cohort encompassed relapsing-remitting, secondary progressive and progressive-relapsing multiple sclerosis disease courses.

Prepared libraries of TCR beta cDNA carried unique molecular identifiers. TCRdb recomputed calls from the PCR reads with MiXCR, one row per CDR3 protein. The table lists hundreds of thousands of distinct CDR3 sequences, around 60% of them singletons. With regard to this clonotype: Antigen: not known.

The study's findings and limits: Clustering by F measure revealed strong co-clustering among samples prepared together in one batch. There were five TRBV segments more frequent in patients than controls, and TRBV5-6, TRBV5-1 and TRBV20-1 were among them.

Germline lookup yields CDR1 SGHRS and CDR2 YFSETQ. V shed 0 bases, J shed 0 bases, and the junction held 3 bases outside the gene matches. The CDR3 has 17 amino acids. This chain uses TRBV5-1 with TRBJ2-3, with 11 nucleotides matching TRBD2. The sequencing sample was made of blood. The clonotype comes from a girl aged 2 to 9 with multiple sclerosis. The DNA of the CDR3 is TGCGCCAGCAGCTTGGTACTAGCGGGAGCGAGCACAGATACGCAGTATTTT. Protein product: CASSLVLAGASTDTQYF.